This TCR beta chain appears in the sequencing data of a study of T-cell memory formation after mild COVID-19. TCRdb called the 5' RACE reads again in MiXCR, with one record for every CDR3 protein. Of about 82,000 distinct CDR3 sequences detected, about 15% appear once; the ten largest clones hold under 45%. Germline lookup yields CDR1 SGHTA and CDR2 FQGNSA. The CDR3 is made up of 13 amino acids. V was shortened by 0 bases and J by 0 bases, with 3 bases between the two germline ends. This clonotype was counted only a few times. The receptor's source is a man between 18 and 29 years old who had mild COVID-19 (a few samples of this study predate the infection). Cell type and time point are not known. The sequenced sample consisted of PBMCs or a T cell subset sorted from them (not recorded which). V is TRBV7-2 and J is TRBJ2-7; D call uncertain. The chain's CDR3 is CASSLAGSYEQYV. The CDR3 DNA reads as TGTGCCAGCAGCTTAGCCGGCTCCTACGAGCAGTACGTC.